These 4 T cell receptor beta chains were all obtained from the same sample, sequenced in a study of OX40 agonist ivuxolimab in advanced cancers. Using immunoSEQ multiplex PCR, the repertoire was profiled, and TCRdb retains in-frame clones only, with some absent. The profile shows approximately 74,000 clones, around nine tenths of them singletons. Specimen: CD4+ or CD8+ T cells sorted from blood, collected in a trial of the OX40 agonist ivuxolimab. The receptors here all came from an adult with an advanced solid tumor such as melanoma, head and neck, liver or kidney cancer.

V usage is TRBV4-1 and J usage is TRBJ2-3, with D uncertain. V dropped 1 base and J dropped 0 bases, with 8 bases sitting between them. CDR1 and CDR2 (germline): MGHRA, YSYEKL. The CDR3 has 15 residues. The CDR3 bases are TGCGCCAGCAGCCAAGCTCTACCAAGCACAGATACGCAGTATTTT. It translates to CASSQALPSTDTQYF.

The chain has TRBV7-3 and TRBJ2-7; 8 bases map to TRBD2. The J segment lost 6 bases and the V segment lost 3 bases, leaving 10 bases of the junction unmatched. CDR1 and CDR2 (germline): SGHTA, FQGTGA. There are 15 residues in the CDR3. The CDR3 is CASSLRSSGSSEQYF. The CDR3 DNA reads as TGTGCCAGCAGCTTGAGATCCAGCGGGAGCTCCGAGCAGTACTTC.

V and J are TRBV19 and TRBJ2-7; 8 positions agree with TRBD1. V gave up 3 bases and J gave up 2 bases; unmatched junction bases: 3. The CDR3 is 14 residues long. Germline CDR1 reads LNHDA; CDR2 reads SQIVND (reference sequence). CDR3 in amino acids: CASSITGGTYEQYF. The CDR3 coding sequence is TGTGCCAGTAGTATCACAGGGGGTACCTACGAGCAGTACTTC. Full variable domain (outside the CDR3, taken from reference TRBV19 and TRBJ2-7): DGGITQSPKYLFRKEGQNVTLSCEQNLNHDAMYWYRQDPGQGLRLIYYSQIVNDFQKGDIAEGYSVSREKKESFPLTVTSAQKNPTAFYLCASSITGGTYEQYFGPGTRLTVT.

The chain employs TRBV7-9 and TRBJ2-5; 7 bases line up with TRBD2. The V gene's germline CDR1 is SEHNR and CDR2 FQNEAQ (reference sequence). V lost 7 bases, J lost 1 base, and 9 bases stayed unmatched. The CDR3 consists of 15 residues. Here the CDR3 reads CASTWGGLSQETQYF. The CDR3 region has the DNA TGTGCCAGCACCTGGGGGGGACTAAGCCAAGAGACCCAGTACTTC.